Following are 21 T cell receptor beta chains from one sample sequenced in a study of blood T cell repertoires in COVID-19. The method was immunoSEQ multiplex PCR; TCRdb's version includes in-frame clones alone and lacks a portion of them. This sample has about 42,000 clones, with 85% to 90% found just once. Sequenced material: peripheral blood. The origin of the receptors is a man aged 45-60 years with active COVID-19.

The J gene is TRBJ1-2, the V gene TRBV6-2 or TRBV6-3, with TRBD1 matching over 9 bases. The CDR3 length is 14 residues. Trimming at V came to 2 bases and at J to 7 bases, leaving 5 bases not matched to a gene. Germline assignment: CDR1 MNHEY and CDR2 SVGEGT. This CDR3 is CASSYRDRASGYTF. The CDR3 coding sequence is TGTGCCAGCAGTTACCGGGACAGGGCTTCTGGCTACACCTTC.

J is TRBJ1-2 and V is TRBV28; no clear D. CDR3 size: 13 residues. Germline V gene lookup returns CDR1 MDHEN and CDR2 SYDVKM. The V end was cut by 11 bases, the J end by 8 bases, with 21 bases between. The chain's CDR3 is CAAHPPELGGYTF. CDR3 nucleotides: TGTGCCGCCCATCCCCCGGAATTGGGCGGCTACACCTTC.

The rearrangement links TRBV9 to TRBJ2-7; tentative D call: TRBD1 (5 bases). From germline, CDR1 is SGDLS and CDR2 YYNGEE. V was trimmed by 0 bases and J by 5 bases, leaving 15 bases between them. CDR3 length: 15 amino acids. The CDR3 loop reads CASSVEAGNTNEQYF. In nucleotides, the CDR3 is TGTGCCAGCAGCGTAGAGGCAGGGAACACTAACGAGCAGTACTTC.

The CDR3 DNA is TGTGCCAGCAGCTTAGTGGGGGGTATACGAGGGGAGACCCAGTACTTC. Amino acids: CASSLVGGIRGETQYF. The J gene is TRBJ2-5, the V gene TRBV7-8; D perhaps matches TRBD2 (6 bases). V was trimmed by 1 base and J by 5 bases, leaving 17 bases between them. The CDR3 has 16 amino acids. Germline V lookup: CDR1 SGHVS, CDR2 FQNEAQ.

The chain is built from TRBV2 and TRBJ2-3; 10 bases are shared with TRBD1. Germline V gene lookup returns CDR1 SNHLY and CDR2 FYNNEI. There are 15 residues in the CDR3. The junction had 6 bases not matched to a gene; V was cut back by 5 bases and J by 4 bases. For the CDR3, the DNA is TGTGCCAGCAGTCCCGGGACAGGGGAGGCAGATACGCAGTATTTT. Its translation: CASSPGTGEADTQYF.

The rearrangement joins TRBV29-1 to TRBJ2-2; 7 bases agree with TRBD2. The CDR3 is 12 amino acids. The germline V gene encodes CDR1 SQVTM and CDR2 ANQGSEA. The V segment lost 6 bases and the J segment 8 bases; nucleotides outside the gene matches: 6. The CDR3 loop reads CSVMTGGGELFF. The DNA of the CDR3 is TGCAGCGTCATGACGGGGGGTGGGGAGCTGTTTTTT.

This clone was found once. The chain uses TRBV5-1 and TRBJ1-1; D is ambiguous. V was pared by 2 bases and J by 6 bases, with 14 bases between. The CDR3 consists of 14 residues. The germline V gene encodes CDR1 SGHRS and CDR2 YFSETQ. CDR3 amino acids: CASSLKDLGAEAFF. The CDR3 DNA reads TGCGCCAGCAGCTTAAAAGACCTCGGGGCTGAAGCTTTCTTT.

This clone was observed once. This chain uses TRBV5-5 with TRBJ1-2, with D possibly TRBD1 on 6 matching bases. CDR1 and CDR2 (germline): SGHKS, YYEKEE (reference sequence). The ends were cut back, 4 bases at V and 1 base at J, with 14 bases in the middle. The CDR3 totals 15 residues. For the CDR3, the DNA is TGTGCCAGCAGCAACCGGGACACCTTTAACTATGGCTACACCTTC. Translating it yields CASSNRDTFNYGYTF.

CDR3 sequence: CASSRLAGGPAYEQYF. The CDR3 DNA is TGTGCCAGCAGCCGTCTAGCGGGGGGTCCTGCCTACGAGCAGTACTTC. V and J are TRBV5-8 and TRBJ2-7, with 11 bases aligning to TRBD2. Per germline, CDR1 SGHTS and CDR2 YDEGEE. The trim removed 4 bases at V and 2 bases at J, leaving 8 bases unmatched. The CDR3 has 16 amino acids.

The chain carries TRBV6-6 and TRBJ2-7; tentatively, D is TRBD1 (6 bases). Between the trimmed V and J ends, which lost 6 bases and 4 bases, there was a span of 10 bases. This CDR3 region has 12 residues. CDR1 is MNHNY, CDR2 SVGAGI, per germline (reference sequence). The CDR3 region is CASSTGSYEQYF. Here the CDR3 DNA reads TGTGCCAGCAGCACAGGGTCATACGAGCAGTACTTC.

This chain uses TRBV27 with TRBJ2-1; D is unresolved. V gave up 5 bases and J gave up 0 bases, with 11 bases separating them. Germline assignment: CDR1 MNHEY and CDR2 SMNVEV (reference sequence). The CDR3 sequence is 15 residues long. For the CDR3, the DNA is TGTGCCAGCAGTACTAAACCGAGCTCCTACAATGAGCAGTTCTTC. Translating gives CASSTKPSSYNEQFF.

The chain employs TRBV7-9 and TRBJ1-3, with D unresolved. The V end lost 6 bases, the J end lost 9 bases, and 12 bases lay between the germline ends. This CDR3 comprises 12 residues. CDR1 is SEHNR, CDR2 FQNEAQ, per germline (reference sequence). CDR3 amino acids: CASRATPGTIYF. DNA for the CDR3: TGTGCCAGCAGAGCTACCCCCGGCACCATATATTTT.

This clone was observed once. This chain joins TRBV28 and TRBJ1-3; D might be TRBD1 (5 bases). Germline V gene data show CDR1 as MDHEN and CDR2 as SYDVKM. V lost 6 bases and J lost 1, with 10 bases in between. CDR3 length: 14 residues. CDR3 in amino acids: CASREGVSGNTIYF. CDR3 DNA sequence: TGTGCCAGCAGAGAAGGGGTTTCTGGAAACACCATATATTTT.

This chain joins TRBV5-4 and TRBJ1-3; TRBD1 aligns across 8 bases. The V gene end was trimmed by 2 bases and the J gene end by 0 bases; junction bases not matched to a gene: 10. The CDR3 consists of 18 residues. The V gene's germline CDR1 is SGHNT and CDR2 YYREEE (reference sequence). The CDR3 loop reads CASSFWSSGQGSGNTIYF. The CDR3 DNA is TGTGCCAGCAGCTTCTGGAGTAGTGGACAGGGCTCTGGAAACACCATATATTTT.

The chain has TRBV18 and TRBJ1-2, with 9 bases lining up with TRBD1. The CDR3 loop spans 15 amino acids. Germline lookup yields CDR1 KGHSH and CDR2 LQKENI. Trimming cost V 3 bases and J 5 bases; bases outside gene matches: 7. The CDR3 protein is CASSPNPGQGYGYTF. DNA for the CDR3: TGTGCCAGCTCACCCAACCCGGGACAGGGTTATGGCTACACCTTC.

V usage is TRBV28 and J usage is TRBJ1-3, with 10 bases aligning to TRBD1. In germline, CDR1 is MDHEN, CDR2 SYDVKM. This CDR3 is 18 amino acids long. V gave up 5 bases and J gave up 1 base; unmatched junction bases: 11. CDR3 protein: CASSPFPRTGGSGNTIYF. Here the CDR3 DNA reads TGTGCCAGCAGTCCATTCCCTCGGACAGGGGGGTCTGGAAACACCATATATTTT.

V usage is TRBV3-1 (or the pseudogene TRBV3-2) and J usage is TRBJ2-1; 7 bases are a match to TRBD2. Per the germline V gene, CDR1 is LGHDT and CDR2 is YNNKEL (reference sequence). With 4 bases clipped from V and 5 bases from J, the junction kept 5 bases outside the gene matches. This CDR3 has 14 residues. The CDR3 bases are TGTGCCAGCAGCCTGTGGGGGGGGGACAATGAGCAGTTCTTC. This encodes CASSLWGGDNEQFF.

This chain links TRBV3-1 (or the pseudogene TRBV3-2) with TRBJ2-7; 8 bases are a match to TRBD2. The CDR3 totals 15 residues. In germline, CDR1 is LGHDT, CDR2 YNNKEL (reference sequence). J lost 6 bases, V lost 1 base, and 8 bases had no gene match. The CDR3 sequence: CASSQAGAGGGEQYF. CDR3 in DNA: TGTGCCAGCAGCCAAGCAGGCGCCGGGGGGGGCGAGCAGTACTTC.

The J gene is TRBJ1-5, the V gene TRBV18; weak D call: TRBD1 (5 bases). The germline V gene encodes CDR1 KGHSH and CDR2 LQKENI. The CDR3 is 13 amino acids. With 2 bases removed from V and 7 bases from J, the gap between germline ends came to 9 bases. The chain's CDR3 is CASSPGASQPQHF. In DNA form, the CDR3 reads TGTGCCAGCTCACCAGGGGCCTCCCAGCCCCAGCATTTT.

For the CDR3, the DNA is TGTGCCAGCAGCGTGGATGCCAGACAGGGTCGGGGGCAGACCCAGTACTTC. Amino acids: CASSVDARQGRGQTQYF. The rearrangement uses TRBV9 and TRBJ2-5; TRBD1 is a possible D gene (7 bases). The V and J ends lost 2 bases and 6 bases respectively, with 23 bases between them. Germline CDR1 and CDR2: SGDLS and YYNGEE. The CDR3 runs to 17 residues.

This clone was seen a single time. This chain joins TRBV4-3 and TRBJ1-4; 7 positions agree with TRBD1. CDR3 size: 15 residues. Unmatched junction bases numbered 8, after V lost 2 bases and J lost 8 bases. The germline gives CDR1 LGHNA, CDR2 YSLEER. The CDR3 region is CASSQTQGRGEKLFF. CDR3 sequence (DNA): TGCGCCAGCAGCCAAACACAGGGGCGTGGGGAAAAACTGTTTTTT.